This T cell receptor beta chain was obtained from a study of cytomegalovirus exposure and HLA in healthy donors (dated by TCRdb to 2016 to 2017). Background on the whole study: According to a later analysis, the approximately 120 validation repertoires were produced on the same platform as the 666 repertoires of the first cohort. The study aimed to test whether cataloging public T cell receptors could reveal signatures of past pathogen exposure. In addition to the first cohort of 650 to 800 subjects, a separate validation cohort of 120 different subjects was used. High-throughput TCR immunosequencing, statistical association of individual TCRs with disease status, and machine learning were combined to predict cytomegalovirus infection status.

Library preparation employed the immunoSEQ multiplex PCR assay. Under the source paper's analysis protocol: To diagnose cytomegalovirus status from the catalog of TCR beta chain sequences, a statistical classification framework was built. The source is immuneACCESS, and TCRdb retained only in-frame sequences with V and J called. Part of the clones is not carried over; for the studies checked, unresolved V genes explain less than half of this, and the remainder is unexplained. V and J calls and clone size are those listed in that table; D and trimming were worked out from the DNA. The sample profile shows roughly 140,000 clones; approximately 90% of them were found once. In total, the top ten clones hold 0.6% to 0.8% of the sample. The donors were included in the validation cohort of 120 subjects, a group kept apart from the roughly 690-subject first cohort. General conclusions and limits of the study: The classifier was reported to diagnose cytomegalovirus status with high specificity and sensitivity in both the original cohort and the validation cohort. It was suggested by the authors that the approach could potentially be generalized to other disease states and immunological phenotypes. Across donors, most TCR sequences were observed very rarely, whereas some public TCRs were present in many individuals. Of the cluster scores, about 94% were above 0 in a later analysis, which found that TCRs clustered in the first cohort also tended to co-occur in the roughly 130 validation repertoires. The study gave a list of 150 to 200 TCR beta chains associated with cytomegalovirus. In vitro tests confirmed that a few of the cytomegalovirus-associated TCR beta chains recognize cytomegalovirus antigens. All 110 or so repertoires were used to score co-occurrence in the validation cohort in a later analysis, because that analysis had no HLA typing for the cohort.

This clone showed up just once. There is no known antigen for this receptor. Qualities for individual bases were not recorded, and no much larger clone is one base off. Reading the germline V gene (reference sequence) gives CDR1 SEHNR and CDR2 FQNEAQ. Germline trimming: 5 bases from V, 8 bases from J; junction bases outside gene matches: 15. Including the terminal cysteine and phenylalanine, the CDR3 comprises 18 residues. The entry retains the CDR3 DNA only, 54 bases that are in frame from base 1. The TCR was taken from a man younger than 30 in good health and CMV-seronegative. The chain joins TRBV7-9 to TRBJ2-1; 13 nucleotides in the junction match TRBD2. The sequenced material came from PBMCs. CDR3 sequence: CASSALLSGLAGADEQFF. The DNA is as follows: TGTGCCAGCAGCGCACTTCTGAGCGGACTAGCGGGGGCCGATGAGCAGTTCTTC.